A single sample gave rise to the 25 T cell receptor beta chains below, sequenced in a study of STAT3 mutations in large granular lymphocyte leukemia. Study findings and constraints: Every T-cell large granular lymphocyte leukemia patient had at least one immunodominant TCR beta clonotype.

Sequencing was performed with immunoSEQ multiplex PCR; in TCRdb, only in-frame clones are kept and a portion is missing. In the table there are around 7,800 clones, approximately 91% of which are singletons. Their specific antigens are unknown. Sequencing was done on a sample of peripheral blood mononuclear cells. All receptors come from an older man with T-cell large granular lymphocyte leukemia. Some clones in this sample may be carry-over from other donors' samples.

V gene TRBV7-9 combines with J gene TRBJ2-7; 8 bases are a match to TRBD1. The CDR3 has 18 amino acids. CDR1 is SEHNR and CDR2 is FQNEAQ in the germline V gene (reference sequence). V lost 7 bases to trimming and J lost 0 bases; unmatched junction nucleotides: 17. This CDR3 reads CASTNFGQGGIYSYEQYF. The CDR3 DNA reads as TGTGCCAGCACCAACTTCGGACAGGGTGGAATCTACTCCTACGAGCAGTACTTC.

The V gene is TRBV10-3, the J gene TRBJ1-5, with a tentative D call TRBD1 (6 bases). Deletions cut 0 bases from V and 3 bases from J, with 9 bases between. CDR1 is ENHRY and CDR2 is SYGVKD in the germline V gene. This CDR3 has 15 residues. CDR3 amino acids: CAISESTGHNQPQHF. CDR3 DNA sequence: TGTGCCATCAGTGAGTCGACAGGTCACAATCAGCCCCAGCATTTT.

This clone was detected a few times. The chain employs TRBV4-2 and TRBJ2-7, with D perhaps TRBD1 (5 bases). CDR1 is LGHNA, CDR2 YNFKEQ, per germline. CDR3 length equals 16 residues. The V end lost 0 bases, the J end lost 4 bases, and 16 bases lay between the germline ends. The CDR3 region has the DNA TGTGCCAGCAGCCAAGATCTTGGATCAGGGATATACGAGCAGTACTTC. Its translation: CASSQDLGSGIYEQYF.

V is TRBV6-5 and J is TRBJ2-7; D not resolved. V shed 4 bases and J shed 10 bases, with 11 bases lying between them. Germline CDR1 MNHEY, CDR2 SVGAGI. This CDR3 region has 11 residues. CDR3 amino acids: CASSSPDGQYF. CDR3 sequence (DNA): TGTGCCAGCAGTTCCCCGGACGGTCAGTACTTC.

The chain uses TRBV28 and TRBJ2-2; 7 bases match TRBD2. V gave up 2 bases and J gave up 3 bases; unmatched junction bases: 3. This CDR3 is built from 15 residues. Germline-derived CDR1 and CDR2 are MDHEN and SYDVKM. CDR3 sequence (DNA): TGTGCCAGCAGTTTAGCTCTAGCGGACACCGGGGAGCTGTTTTTT. Translating gives CASSLALADTGELFF. The full variable domain, its missing parts supplied by reference TRBV28 and TRBJ2-2, is DVKVTQSSRYLVKRTGEKVFLECVQDMDHENMFWYRQDPGLGLRLIYFSYDVKMKEKGDIPEGYSVSREKKERFSLILESASTNQTSMYLCASSLALADTGELFFGEGSRLTVL.

V and J are TRBV4-3 and TRBJ1-2, with a tentative D call TRBD1 (5 bases). Trimming took off 0 bases at V and 1 base at J, with 15 bases between the two ends. Per the germline V gene, CDR1 is LGHNA and CDR2 is YSLEER. CDR3 length equals 17 residues. CDR3 loop: CASSQDWGRIGNYGYTF. Written as DNA, the CDR3 is TGCGCCAGCAGCCAAGATTGGGGCAGGATTGGTAACTATGGCTACACCTTC.

CDR3 region: CASGIDKATGELFF. CDR3 sequence (DNA): TGTGCCAGCGGAATAGACAAAGCCACCGGGGAGCTGTTTTTT. The rearrangement links TRBV27 to TRBJ2-2; unclear D gene. The CDR3 has 14 amino acids. The V end lost 8 bases, the J end lost 4 bases, and 14 bases lay between the germline ends. Germline V gene lookup returns CDR1 MNHEY and CDR2 SMNVEV (reference sequence).

The J gene is TRBJ1-2, the V gene TRBV5-1; D not certain. Trimming removed 4 bases from V and 2 bases from J, with 12 bases in between. Germline V gene lookup returns CDR1 SGHRS and CDR2 YFSETQ. This CDR3 spans 14 amino acids. Written as DNA, the CDR3 is TGCGCCAGCAGCCCCTGGACGGCCAACTATGGCTACACCTTC. Translating it yields CASSPWTANYGYTF.

The chain uses TRBV25-1 and TRBJ1-2; TRBD1 aligns across 7 bases. J was trimmed by 8 bases and V by 5 bases; bases with no gene match: 11. The CDR3 contains 14 residues. CDR1 is MGHDK and CDR2 is SYGVNS in the germline V gene. DNA for the CDR3: TGTGCCAGCAGTCTTACGACAGGGTTACAGGGCTACACCTTC. Translating gives CASSLTTGLQGYTF.

V is TRBV2 and J is TRBJ1-2; 7 bases map to TRBD1. The V gene end was trimmed by 3 bases and the J gene end by 5 bases; junction bases not matched to a gene: 6. The CDR3 spans 14 residues. CDR1 and CDR2 (germline): SNHLY, FYNNEI. CDR3 amino acids: CASSETGLQYGYTF. DNA of the CDR3: TGTGCCAGCAGTGAGACAGGGCTACAATATGGCTACACCTTC.

The chain combines TRBV18 with TRBJ1-1; no definite D call. The V end was cut by 0 bases, the J end by 1 base, with 9 bases between. This CDR3 contains 15 residues. Germline lookup yields CDR1 KGHSH and CDR2 LQKENI. CDR3 coding DNA: TGTGCCAGCTCACCACCTCAGGCGCCGAACACTGAAGCTTTCTTT. Translating it yields CASSPPQAPNTEAFF.

The CDR3 spells CASSLSGSYEQYF. The DNA of the CDR3 is TGTGCCAGCAGTTTATCGGGTTCCTACGAGCAGTACTTC. The chain has TRBV27 and TRBJ2-7; no reliable D call. V shed 0 bases and J shed 1 base, with 4 bases lying between them. CDR3 length equals 13 residues. Germline assignment: CDR1 MNHEY and CDR2 SMNVEV (reference sequence).

This clone was seen a handful of times. This sequence joins TRBV4-1 and TRBJ1-3; D is perhaps TRBD1 (5 bases). This CDR3 is 15 amino acids long. Germline CDR1 is MGHRA and CDR2 is YSYEKL. Trimming took off 7 bases at V and 8 bases at J, with 21 bases between the two ends. The CDR3 loop is CASTWGRGYLDTIYF. The CDR3 DNA follows: TGCGCCAGCACATGGGGCCGGGGGTACTTGGACACCATATATTTT.

The chain recombines TRBV28 with TRBJ1-2; D might be TRBD1 (6 bases). Germline V lookup: CDR1 MDHEN, CDR2 SYDVKM. The CDR3 spans 14 residues. With 3 bases removed from V and 5 bases from J, the gap between germline ends came to 13 bases. The CDR3 sequence is CASSFVQGRYGYTF. The CDR3 DNA follows: TGTGCCAGCAGTTTTGTGCAGGGGAGGTATGGCTACACCTTC.

The rearrangement joins TRBV5-8 to TRBJ2-5, with unresolved D. CDR3 length: 20 residues. The V gene lost 6 bases and the J gene lost 1 base, with 31 bases spanning the gap. Per germline, CDR1 SGHTS and CDR2 YDEGEE. CDR3 in amino acids: CASIRRIRLFGELAQETQYF. In DNA form, the CDR3 reads TGTGCCAGCATCCGTAGGATACGCCTTTTCGGAGAGTTGGCCCAAGAGACCCAGTACTTC.

The chain couples TRBV5-6 to TRBJ2-3; tentatively, D is TRBD2 (6 bases). V lost 0 bases to trimming and J lost 6 bases, with 14 bases between them. The CDR3 covers 15 residues. In germline, CDR1 is SGHDT, CDR2 YYEEEE. The CDR3 loop is CASSLVGLASDTQYF. The CDR3 coding sequence is TGTGCCAGCAGCTTGGTGGGGCTAGCGTCCGATACGCAGTATTTT. Filled out from reference TRBV5-6 and TRBJ2-3, the complete variable domain reads DAGVTQSPTHLIKTRGQQVTLRCSPKSGHDTVSWYQQALGQGPQFIFQYYEEEERQRGNFPDRFSGHQFPNYSSELNVNALLLGDSALYLCASSLVGLASDTQYFGPGTRLTVL.

The chain has TRBV7-8 and TRBJ2-1; maybe TRBD1 (5 bases). Germline CDR1 SGHVS, CDR2 FQNEAQ. V dropped 8 bases and J dropped 9 bases, with 17 bases sitting between them. This CDR3 is 13 amino acids long. DNA of the CDR3: TGTGCCAGCCGGACCGCAGGGCTGGGTGAGCAGTTCTTC. It specifies CASRTAGLGEQFF.

The V call is TRBV28, the J call TRBJ1-4; possibly TRBD1 for D (6 bases). Trimming removed 4 bases from V and 8 bases from J, with 17 bases in between. Per germline, CDR1 MDHEN and CDR2 SYDVKM. The CDR3 totals 15 residues. CDR3 protein: CASSSPGVGGEKLFF. CDR3 in DNA: TGTGCCAGCAGTTCCCCAGGGGTAGGTGGAGAAAAACTGTTTTTT.

V usage is TRBV5-1 and J usage is TRBJ2-7; 7 bases agree with TRBD1. The CDR3 spans 14 residues. Germline CDR1 reads SGHRS; CDR2 reads YFSETQ. V gave up 4 bases and J gave up 6 bases; unmatched junction bases: 10. In DNA form, the CDR3 reads TGCGCCAGCAGCCCCAGCGCCTCAGGGGGCGAGCAGTACTTC. Protein sequence: CASSPSASGGEQYF.

The rearrangement joins TRBV7-9 to TRBJ2-2; D is unresolved. V lost 5 bases, J lost 5 bases, and 12 bases lay in between. This CDR3 spans 14 amino acids. Germline V CDR1 and CDR2: SEHNR, FQNEAQ (reference sequence). CDR3 in amino acids: CASSPNIGTGELFF. The CDR3 nucleotides read TGTGCCAGCAGCCCCAATATCGGGACCGGGGAGCTGTTTTTT.

The gene calls are TRBV5-1 and TRBJ2-3; TRBD2 matches at 14 bases. After removal of 5 bases from V and 3 bases from J, the junction contained 8 bases not matched to a gene. Germline assignment: CDR1 SGHRS and CDR2 YFSETQ. This CDR3 comprises 17 residues. The CDR3 here is CASRTSGGAVSTDTQYF. CDR3 bases: TGCGCCAGCAGGACTAGCGGGGGGGCCGTCTCAACAGATACGCAGTATTTT.

The chain has TRBV27 and TRBJ1-2; D is possibly TRBD1 (6 bases). The CDR3 has 16 residues. V lost 2 bases to trimming and J lost 4 bases, with 17 bases between them. The germline V gene has CDR1 MNHEY and CDR2 SMNVEV (reference sequence). In DNA form, the CDR3 reads TGTGCCAGCAGTTTAAACCGGGCCAGGGGAAGCTATGGCTACACCTTC. Translation: CASSLNRARGSYGYTF.

This rearrangement joins TRBV6-5 to TRBJ2-7, with 9 bases identical to TRBD2. Unmatched junction bases numbered 2, after V lost 2 bases and J lost 3 bases. Germline assignment: CDR1 MNHEY and CDR2 SVGAGI. This CDR3 has 14 amino acids. The CDR3 DNA reads as TGTGCCAGCAGTTACGGCGGGGGGGACTACGAGCAGTACTTC. Protein: CASSYGGGDYEQYF.

The CDR3 nucleotides read TGTGCCAGCAGCTTGGCCGGGACAGGGATCTACGAGCAGTACTTC. Translated, it gives CASSLAGTGIYEQYF. This rearrangement joins TRBV5-5 to TRBJ2-7, with TRBD1 matching over 9 bases. The CDR3 length is 15 residues. CDR1 is SGHKS, CDR2 YYEKEE, per germline (reference sequence). Unmatched junction bases numbered 4, after V lost 0 bases and J lost 3 bases.

As DNA, the CDR3 is TGTGCCTGGAGGATCGTGGCGGGGCCTGAGACCCAGTACTTC. Translating gives CAWRIVAGPETQYF. The chain uses TRBV30 and TRBJ2-5; TRBD2 is a possible D gene (6 bases). V was cut by 3 bases and J by 5 bases, with 16 bases left in between. The CDR3 has 14 residues. Germline V CDR1 and CDR2: GTSNPN, SVGIG (reference sequence).